A selection of T cell receptor beta chains follows, all from one sample in a study of T cell responses to AZD1222 COVID-19 vaccine. Here immunoSEQ multiplex PCR was the method, and the copy in TCRdb shows in-frame clones only, minus some. The table records under 150,000 clones, 90% to 95% of them present only once. The input for sequencing was peripheral blood, taken 28 days after the second AZD1222 dose. Receptors were obtained from an adult who received the AZD1222 COVID-19 vaccine. Both conserved end residues are part of each CDR3. The order of the fields is D gene, V gene, J gene, clone size, CDR3 protein, CDR3 DNA. A D gene is named only where the DNA matches it firmly. Size tells how often a clone was seen (once, few, many) or the class of an expanded clone, and some rows leave it out.

D: TRBD2
V: TRBV4-2
J: TRBJ2-1
size: .
CDR3: CASSQRTSGLNEQFF
DNA: TGTGCCAGCAGCCAACGGACTAGCGGCCTCAATGAGCAGTTCTTC

D: .
V: TRBV5-1
J: TRBJ1-1
size: .
CDR3: CASSLAQVMNTEAFF
DNA: TGCGCCAGCAGCTTGGCCCAGGTAATGAACACTGAAGCTTTCTTT

D: TRBD1
V: TRBV9
J: TRBJ1-2
size: .
CDR3: CASSPGTGVGGYTF
DNA: TGTGCCAGCAGCCCCGGGACAGGGGTTGGTGGCTACACCTTC

D: TRBD1
V: TRBV7-8
J: TRBJ2-5
size: .
CDR3: CASSSPGQIQETQYF
DNA: TGTGCCAGCAGCTCTCCGGGACAGATACAAGAGACCCAGTACTTC

D: TRBD2
V: TRBV9
J: TRBJ2-1
size: .
CDR3: CASSERLAGAQAYNEQFF
DNA: TGTGCCAGCAGCGAGCGGCTAGCGGGAGCCCAGGCATACAATGAGCAGTTCTTC

D: .
V: TRBV7-2
J: TRBJ2-7
size: .
CDR3: CASSPGPSSYEQYF
DNA: TGTGCCAGCAGCCCCGGGCCTTCCTCCTACGAGCAGTACTTC

D: .
V: TRBV2
J: TRBJ1-2
size: .
CDR3: CASSEEQTFLGYTF
DNA: TGTGCCAGCAGTGAGGAACAGACCTTCCTAGGCTACACCTTC

D: TRBD1
V: TRBV7-2
J: TRBJ1-1
size: .
CDR3: CASSHRTGAPGGAFF
DNA: TGTGCCAGCAGCCATCGGACAGGGGCCCCTGGCGGAGCTTTCTTT

D: .
V: TRBV24-1
J: TRBJ1-4
size: .
CDR3: CATSDRPRRGSSEKLFF
DNA: TGTGCCACCAGTGATCGTCCCCGTCGGGGTTCCAGCGAAAAACTGTTTTTT

D: .
V: TRBV19
J: TRBJ1-5
size: .
CDR3: CASSFQDLGQPQHF
DNA: TGTGCCAGTAGTTTCCAAGACCTGGGTCAGCCCCAGCATTTT

D: .
V: TRBV5-1
J: TRBJ1-2
size: .
CDR3: CASSLDRSGAYGYTF
DNA: TGCGCCAGCAGCTTGGATAGGTCAGGGGCCTATGGCTACACCTTC

D: TRBD2
V: TRBV2
J: TRBJ2-1
size: .
CDR3: CASSAAGGPYNEQFF
DNA: TGTGCCAGCAGTGCAGCGGGAGGGCCTTACAATGAGCAGTTCTTC

D: TRBD2
V: TRBV15
J: TRBJ2-7
size: .
CDR3: CATSSATGTSARSSYEQYF
DNA: TGTGCCACCAGCAGTGCTACCGGGACTAGCGCAAGGAGCTCCTACGAGCAGTACTTC

D: .
V: TRBV5-1
J: TRBJ2-3
size: .
CDR3: CASSLKQGTDTQYF
DNA: TGCGCCAGCAGCTTGAAGCAGGGCACAGATACGCAGTATTTT

D: .
V: TRBV18
J: TRBJ2-1
size: .
CDR3: CASSPRGGDGNEQFF
DNA: TGTGCCAGCTCACCAAGGGGGGGAGATGGGAATGAGCAGTTCTTC

D: .
V: TRBV7-2
J: TRBJ1-2
size: .
CDR3: CASSLGRWSYGYTF
DNA: TGTGCCAGCAGCTTAGGACGGTGGAGCTATGGCTACACCTTC

D: .
V: TRBV30
J: TRBJ2-1
size: .
CDR3: CAWSPGALYNEQFF
DNA: TGTGCCTGGAGCCCGGGGGCGCTCTACAATGAGCAGTTCTTC

D: .
V: TRBV7-8
J: TRBJ2-1
size: once
CDR3: CASSPRISYNEQFF
DNA: TGTGCCAGCAGCCCCAGAATCTCCTACAATGAGCAGTTCTTC

D: TRBD1
V: TRBV28
J: TRBJ1-5
size: .
CDR3: CASSLTGGTVHF
DNA: TGTGCCAGCAGTCTTACGGGGGGGACAGTGCATTTT

D: .
V: TRBV19
J: TRBJ1-5
size: .
CDR3: CASSIRANQPQHF
DNA: TGTGCCAGTAGTATCAGAGCAAATCAGCCCCAGCATTTT

D: TRBD1
V: TRBV28
J: TRBJ1-5
size: .
CDR3: CASRYGQVQPQHF
DNA: TGTGCCAGCCGTTACGGACAGGTACAGCCCCAGCATTTT

D: TRBD1
V: TRBV11-2
J: TRBJ2-1
size: once
CDR3: CASSLVGQGAQDEQFF
DNA: TGTGCCAGCAGCTTAGTGGGACAGGGGGCGCAGGATGAGCAGTTCTTC

D: .
V: TRBV7-8
J: TRBJ1-2
size: .
CDR3: CASSFRTGVYTF
DNA: TGTGCCAGCAGCTTCAGAACAGGTGTCTACACCTTC

D: TRBD1
V: TRBV6-5
J: TRBJ1-4
size: .
CDR3: CASRLIRQGNEKLFF
DNA: TGTGCCAGCAGATTGATAAGACAGGGAAATGAAAAACTGTTTTTT

D: .
V: TRBV29-1
J: TRBJ2-1
size: .
CDR3: CSVGALGLYNEQFF
DNA: TGCAGCGTTGGTGCTTTGGGGCTCTACAATGAGCAGTTCTTC

D: .
V: TRBV7-9
J: TRBJ1-1
size: .
CDR3: CASTIVATEAFF
DNA: TGTGCCAGCACAATTGTAGCCACTGAAGCTTTCTTT

D: .
V: TRBV20-1
J: TRBJ1-4
size: .
CDR3: CSAYHREKLFF
DNA: TGCAGTGCTTATCATAGAGAAAAACTGTTTTTT

D: TRBD2
V: TRBV5-1
J: TRBJ2-7
size: .
CDR3: CASGPGGYEQYF
DNA: TGCGCCAGCGGGCCGGGAGGTTACGAGCAGTACTTC

D: .
V: TRBV6-5
J: TRBJ1-2
size: .
CDR3: CASRDSYGYTF
DNA: TGTGCCAGCAGGGACAGCTATGGCTACACCTTC

D: .
V: TRBV30
J: TRBJ2-7
size: .
CDR3: CAWSKLRREQYF
DNA: TGTGCCTGGAGTAAGTTACGCAGGGAGCAGTACTTC

D: .
V: TRBV7-9
J: TRBJ1-6
size: once
CDR3: CASSPAGSPLHF
DNA: TGTGCCAGCAGTCCCGCGGGTTCACCCCTCCACTTT

D: .
V: TRBV7-2
J: TRBJ2-7
size: few
CDR3: CASSLDTGSYEQYF
DNA: TGTGCCAGCAGCTTAGATACAGGCTCCTACGAGCAGTACTTC

D: .
V: TRBV7-9
J: TRBJ1-2
size: .
CDR3: CASSLDPPINGYTF
DNA: TGTGCCAGCAGCTTAGACCCACCGATAAATGGCTACACCTTC

D: .
V: TRBV3-1/TRBV3-2
J: TRBJ2-1
size: .
CDR3: CASSHGRYNEQFF
DNA: TGTGCCAGCAGCCATGGACGGTACAATGAGCAGTTCTTC

D: .
V: TRBV30
J: TRBJ1-2
size: .
CDR3: CAWRGGFNYGYTF
DNA: TGTGCCTGGAGGGGAGGTTTTAACTATGGCTACACCTTC

D: .
V: TRBV19
J: TRBJ1-5
size: .
CDR3: CASSTDGDGNQPQHF
DNA: TGTGCCAGTAGTACGGACGGGGACGGCAATCAGCCCCAGCATTTT

D: TRBD1
V: TRBV28
J: TRBJ2-2
size: .
CDR3: CASSFPGQGGTGELFF
DNA: TGTGCCAGCAGTTTCCCGGGACAGGGAGGGACCGGGGAGCTGTTTTTT

D: .
V: TRBV27
J: TRBJ1-6
size: once
CDR3: CASSALKGHSPLHF
DNA: TGTGCCAGCAGTGCCTTGAAGGGACACTCACCCCTCCACTTT

D: TRBD1
V: TRBV6-5
J: TRBJ2-2
size: .
CDR3: CASSYSRQGSGELFF
DNA: TGTGCCAGCAGTTACAGTAGACAGGGTAGCGGGGAGCTGTTTTTT

D: .
V: TRBV7-9
J: TRBJ2-1
size: .
CDR3: CASSFLASEQFF
DNA: TGTGCCAGCAGCTTTCTCGCGTCTGAGCAGTTCTTC

D: .
V: TRBV19
J: TRBJ1-1
size: few
CDR3: CASSPLDGKNTEAFF
DNA: TGTGCCAGTAGCCCTCTTGACGGAAAGAACACTGAAGCTTTCTTT

D: TRBD1
V: TRBV28
J: TRBJ1-2
size: .
CDR3: CASAGTVLNYGYTF
DNA: TGTGCCAGCGCCGGGACAGTCTTAAACTATGGCTACACCTTC

D: .
V: TRBV11-3
J: TRBJ2-7
size: .
CDR3: CASSLGQAQSDEQYF
DNA: TGTGCCAGCAGCTTAGGGCAGGCTCAAAGCGACGAGCAGTACTTC

D: TRBD1
V: TRBV29-1
J: TRBJ1-1
size: .
CDR3: CSVDGTSGGGGVAFF
DNA: TGCAGCGTTGATGGGACTTCAGGGGGCGGAGGTGTAGCTTTCTTT

D: .
V: TRBV5-1
J: TRBJ2-7
size: few
CDR3: CASSSRGYEQYF
DNA: TGCGCCAGCAGCTCACGGGGTTACGAGCAGTACTTC

D: TRBD2
V: TRBV9
J: TRBJ2-7
size: .
CDR3: CASSVAPAGEYEQYF
DNA: TGTGCCAGCAGCGTAGCCCCAGCGGGAGAATACGAGCAGTACTTC

D: TRBD1
V: TRBV7-9
J: TRBJ2-2
size: .
CDR3: CASSLTGAIANTGELFF
DNA: TGTGCCAGCAGCTTGACAGGGGCCATAGCGAACACCGGGGAGCTGTTTTTT

D: .
V: TRBV30
J: TRBJ2-5
size: once
CDR3: CAWSVPLSLKETQYF
DNA: TGTGCCTGGAGTGTACCCCTCTCCCTCAAAGAGACCCAGTACTTC